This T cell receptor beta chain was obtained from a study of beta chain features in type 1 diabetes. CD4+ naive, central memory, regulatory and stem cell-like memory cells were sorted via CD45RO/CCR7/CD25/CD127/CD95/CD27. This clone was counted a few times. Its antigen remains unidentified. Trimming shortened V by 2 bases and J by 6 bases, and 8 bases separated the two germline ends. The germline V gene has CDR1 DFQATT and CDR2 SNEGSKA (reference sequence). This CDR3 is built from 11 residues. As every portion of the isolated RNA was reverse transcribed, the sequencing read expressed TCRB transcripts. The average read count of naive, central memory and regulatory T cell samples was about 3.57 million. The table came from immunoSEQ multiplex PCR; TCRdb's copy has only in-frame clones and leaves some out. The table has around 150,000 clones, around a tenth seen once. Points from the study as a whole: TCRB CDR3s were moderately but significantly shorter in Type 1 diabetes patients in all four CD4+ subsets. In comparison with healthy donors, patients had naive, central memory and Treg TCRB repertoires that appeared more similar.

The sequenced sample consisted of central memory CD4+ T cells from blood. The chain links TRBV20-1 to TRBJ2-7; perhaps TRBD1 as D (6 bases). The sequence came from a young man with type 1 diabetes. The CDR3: CSARNRVEQYF. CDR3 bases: TGCAGTGCTAGAAACAGGGTCGAGCAGTACTTC.